Detailed here is one T cell receptor (beta chain). Its specificity is not known. Roughly 93 million PBMCs supplied genomic DNA for unsorted samples. Some clones are missing from TCRdb's copy, which holds only in-frame ones; the method was immunoSEQ multiplex PCR. The table includes about half a million clones, 65% to 85% detected once. The data stem from a study of shared clonotypes between healthy human individuals. Notes on the study in general: An expected dependence of interdonor clonotype sharing on sequencing depth was noted.

Trimming shortened V by 0 bases and J by 2 bases, and 3 bases separated the two germline ends. This CDR3 has 14 amino acids. Germline CDR1 is SGDLS and CDR2 is YYNGEE. The rearrangement joins TRBV9 to TRBJ2-6; D gene ambiguous. Sequencing used PBMCs. This clonotype was obtained from a woman in her thirties or forties in good health. Some clones in this sample may be carry-over from other donors' samples. CDR3 residues: CASSVDPGANVLTF. CDR3 nucleotide sequence: TGTGCCAGCAGCGTAGATCCTGGGGCCAACGTCCTGACTTTC.